The present TCR beta chain was sequenced within a study of memory CD4+ T cells and cytomegalovirus serostatus. Single viable CD3+CD4+CD8-CD45RO+ cells were sorted as the memory CD4+ T cells. CMV serostatus came from serum IgG against pp150, pp28, p38, p52. Remarks on this clone: The antigen remains undetermined.

Trimming left V 0 bases short and J 4 bases short, with 12 bases between. The CDR3 runs 15 residues. Germline assignment: CDR1 LGHNA and CDR2 YSLEER. Sequencing was performed with immunoSEQ multiplex PCR; in TCRdb, only in-frame clones are kept and a portion is missing. The table includes approximately 53,000 clones, roughly four fifths detected once. Study-wide results and caveats: CD4+ memory repertoires contained about 40% of the 164 reported CMV TCRbeta sequences. Suggested: most of the CMV-linked TCR signature lies in CD4+ memory cells.

The chain couples TRBV4-3 to TRBJ1-2; TRBD1 is a possible D gene (5 bases). The sequencing sample was made of memory CD4+ T cells from blood. The TCR sequence derives from an adult in good health and CMV-seronegative. CDR3 nucleotides: TGCGCCAGCAGCCAAGAAACTACAGGACTCTATGGCTACACCTTC. It yields the protein CASSQETTGLYGYTF.